The clone carrying this T cell receptor beta chain was observed a few times. Its target is not known. This specimen belongs to a study of blood T cells in healthy people across ages. The V gene lost 5 bases and the J gene lost 0 bases, with 17 bases spanning the gap. CDR1 is DFQATT and CDR2 is SNEGSKA in the germline V gene (reference sequence). The CDR3 is 15 amino acids. Study-wide points: For the donors, CMV status was unknown and possibly confounded expanded clonotype changes. The percentage of naive T cells correlated strongly with TCR beta diversity.

It was with a sample-barcoded 5' primer and a J-beta primer mix that a second PCR of roughly 7 to 12 cycles was run. TCRdb re-called the 5' RACE reads with MiXCR, one entry per CDR3 protein. This sample has hundreds of thousands of distinct CDR3 sequences, with around 49% found just once. Sequences were obtained from blood. V is TRBV20-1 and J is TRBJ2-7; tentative D call: TRBD2 (5 bases). This TCR was recovered from a woman in her sixties in good health. CDR3 amino acids: CSAPSLSGFSYEQYF. DNA of the CDR3: TGCAGTGCTCCGAGCCTGAGCGGATTCTCCTACGAGCAGTACTTC.